This is a list of T cell receptor beta chains from one sample in a study of T cells in Graves' hyperthyroidism and ophthalmopathy. TCRdb processed the multiplex PCR reads anew with MiXCR; each CDR3 protein has one entry. In the table there are roughly 560,000 distinct CDR3 sequences, roughly 15% of which are singletons. The sequenced sample consisted of blood. The receptors were sampled from a woman aged 40 to 50 with Graves' ophthalmopathy. Each CDR3 is given with its conserved first and last residue. D genes are given only for firm matches. Some rows have no size entry. The others give once, few or many, or a class for an expanded clone.

few,TRBJ1-2,TRBV19,-,CASSTRPNPRGYTF,TGTGCCAGTAGTACGAGACCAAACCCGAGGGGCTACACCTTC
many,TRBJ2-2,TRBV7-2,-,CASSFTIGELFF,TGTGCCAGCAGCTTTACGATCGGGGAGCTGTTTTTT
-,TRBJ2-5,TRBV3-1,-,CASSLFHGETQYF,TGTGCCAGCAGCCTATTCCACGGGGAGACCCAGTACTTC
few,TRBJ2-3,TRBV19,TRBD2,CASSMVFTSATDTQYF,TGTGCCAGTAGTATGGTATTTACTAGCGCCACAGATACGCAGTATTTT
few,TRBJ2-2,TRBV7-9,-,CASSWEPNTGELFF,TGTGCCAGCAGCTGGGAACCGAACACCGGGGAGCTGTTTTTT
-,TRBJ2-7,TRBV3-1,-,CASSQVSSSLRHEQYF,TGTGCCAGCAGCCAAGTGTCGTCTAGCCTCCGACACGAGCAGTACTTC
-,TRBJ2-7,TRBV6-1,-,CASGVAVRGTYEQYF,TGTGCCAGCGGCGTGGCCGTCAGGGGTACCTACGAGCAGTACTTC
few,TRBJ1-3,TRBV3-1,TRBD1,CASSPGTGVNTIYF,TGTGCCAGCAGCCCCGGGACAGGGGTAAACACCATATATTTT
many,TRBJ1-2,TRBV28,-,CASSFLEYYGYTF,TGTGCCAGCAGTTTCCTAGAATACTATGGCTACACCTTC
many,TRBJ1-2,TRBV28,-,CASSLSPLYGYTF,TGTGCCAGCAGCCTGTCCCCGCTCTATGGCTACACCTTC
many,TRBJ2-7,TRBV6-2/TRBV6-3,TRBD2,CASRGLAGGSYEQYF,TGTGCCAGCAGAGGACTAGCGGGAGGGTCCTACGAGCAGTACTTC
-,TRBJ2-5,TRBV5-1,TRBD2,CASSPGLAGGQQETQYF,TGCGCCAGCAGCCCGGGACTAGCGGGAGGGCAGCAAGAGACCCAGTACTTC
many,TRBJ2-5,TRBV6-1,-,CASRRQAAIVETQYF,TGTGCCAGCAGGCGACAAGCGGCCATAGTGGAGACCCAGTACTTC
many,TRBJ2-5,TRBV2,-,CASSSWPDGGETQYF,TGTGCCAGCAGTTCCTGGCCTGACGGTGGGGAGACCCAGTACTTC
many,TRBJ1-2,TRBV7-2,-,CASRPLSADYGYTF,TGTGCCAGCCGCCCACTTTCGGCCGACTATGGCTACACCTTC
few,TRBJ2-6,TRBV6-1,-,CASSPSGHFSGANVLTF,TGTGCCAGCAGTCCCTCCGGACATTTCTCTGGGGCCAACGTCCTGACTTTC
few,TRBJ1-1,TRBV20-1,-,CSARPVVWGRRNTEAFF,TGCAGTGCTAGACCTGTCGTGTGGGGGCGGCGGAACACTGAAGCTTTCTTT
many,TRBJ1-5,TRBV5-1,-,CASSLPGYNQPQHF,TGCGCCAGCAGCTTGCCCGGGTACAATCAGCCCCAGCATTTT
many,TRBJ2-5,TRBV11-2,-,CASSWGPQETQYF,TGTGCCAGCAGCTGGGGTCCACAAGAGACCCAGTACTTC
many,TRBJ2-5,TRBV28,TRBD1,CASSSPTGAGGTQYF,TGTGCCAGCAGTTCACCCACAGGGGCCGGCGGGACCCAGTACTTC
many,TRBJ2-2,TRBV2,TRBD2,CASSKSGRDTGELFF,TGTGCCAGCAGTAAAAGCGGGAGGGACACCGGGGAGCTGTTTTTT
-,TRBJ1-4,TRBV5-6,TRBD1,CASSSQGATNEKLFF,TGTGCCAGCAGCTCCCAGGGGGCTACTAATGAAAAACTGTTTTTT
many,TRBJ1-3,TRBV28,-,CASSTGGTGNTIYF,TGTGCCAGCAGTACCGGTGGAACCGGAAACACCATATATTTT
-,TRBJ2-5,TRBV11-2,TRBD2,CASSLTGTSGYQETQYF,TGTGCCAGCAGCTTGACGGGGACTAGTGGGTACCAAGAGACCCAGTACTTC
few,TRBJ2-5,TRBV5-5,TRBD1,CASSLRRQGGGETQYF,TGTGCCAGCAGCTTGAGAAGACAGGGCGGTGGGGAGACCCAGTACTTC
many,TRBJ1-1,TRBV6-5,-,CASRRVSNTEAFF,TGTGCCAGCAGACGCGTCTCGAACACTGAAGCTTTCTTT
many,TRBJ2-2,TRBV6-2/TRBV6-3,-,CASSYSTGPYTGELFF,TGTGCCAGCAGTTACTCGACGGGACCCTACACCGGGGAGCTGTTTTTT
many,TRBJ2-5,TRBV27,-,CASRGGTQYF,TGTGCCAGCAGGGGAGGGACCCAGTACTTC
many,TRBJ1-2,TRBV6-1,-,CASSETLGARYTF,TGTGCCAGCAGTGAAACTTTGGGGGCGAGGTACACCTTC
many,TRBJ2-7,TRBV12-3/TRBV12-4,-,CASSLGQIYEQYF,TGTGCCAGCAGTTTGGGGCAGATCTACGAGCAGTACTTC
-,TRBJ2-7,TRBV5-1,-,CASSIGLGGEQYF,TGCGCCAGCAGCATCGGACTGGGTGGTGAGCAGTACTTC
many,TRBJ1-1,TRBV27,TRBD1,CASIKDDRGRGTEAFF,TGTGCCAGCATAAAGGACGACAGGGGGCGGGGCACTGAAGCTTTCTTT
many,TRBJ1-1,TRBV2,-,CASTQQDLNTEAFF,TGTGCCAGCACCCAACAGGATTTGAACACTGAAGCTTTCTTT
few,TRBJ2-7,TRBV11-2,TRBD2,CASNLGGGREQCF,TGTGCCAGCAATTTGGGGGGAGGGCGCGAGCAGTGCTTC
many,TRBJ2-2,TRBV29-1,-,CSVDGPYTGELFF,TGCAGCGTTGACGGGCCGTACACCGGGGAGCTGTTTTTT
many,TRBJ1-1,TRBV27,-,CASTMRGEAFF,TGTGCCAGCACCATGAGGGGTGAAGCTTTCTTT
many,TRBJ2-7,TRBV12-3/TRBV12-4,-,CASSFLGAYEQYF,TGTGCCAGCAGTTTTTTAGGCGCCTACGAGCAGTACTTC
many,TRBJ1-1,TRBV11-2,-,CASSFVGDTEAFF,TGTGCCAGCAGCTTCGTAGGGGACACTGAAGCTTTCTTT
-,TRBJ1-5,TRBV28,TRBD1,CASSTGQERPPQHF,TGTGCCAGCAGTACGGGACAGGAAAGACCGCCCCAGCATTTT
many,TRBJ1-1,TRBV29-1,-,CSVDPTARGTEAFF,TGCAGCGTTGATCCGACGGCCCGGGGGACTGAAGCTTTCTTT
many,TRBJ1-3,TRBV19,-,CASAREGTGNTIYF,TGTGCCAGTGCTCGGGAGGGGACTGGAAACACCATATATTTT
many,TRBJ2-2,TRBV20-1,TRBD1,CSASQTGANTGELFF,TGCAGTGCAAGCCAGACAGGGGCGAACACCGGGGAGCTGTTTTTT
many,TRBJ2-2,TRBV28,TRBD1,CASSYGQANTGELFF,TGTGCCAGCAGTTATGGACAGGCGAACACCGGGGAGCTGTTTTTT
many,TRBJ2-5,TRBV28,TRBD1,CASSASTGGQETQYF,TGTGCCAGCAGTGCCTCGACAGGGGGCCAAGAGACCCAGTACTTC